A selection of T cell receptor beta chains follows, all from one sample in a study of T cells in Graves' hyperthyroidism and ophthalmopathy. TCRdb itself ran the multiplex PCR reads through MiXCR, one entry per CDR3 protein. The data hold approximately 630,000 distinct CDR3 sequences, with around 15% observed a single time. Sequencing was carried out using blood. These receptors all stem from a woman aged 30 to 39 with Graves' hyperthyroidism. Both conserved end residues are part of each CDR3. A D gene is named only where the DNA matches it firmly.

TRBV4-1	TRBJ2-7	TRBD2	CASSQVAGGPGEQYF
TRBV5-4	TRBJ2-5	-	CANSASPQETQYF
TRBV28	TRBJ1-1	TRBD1	CASSIAGTGYPEAFF
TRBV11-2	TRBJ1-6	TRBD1	CASSYDRGSSPLHF
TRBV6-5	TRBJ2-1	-	CASSYSGSFNEQFF
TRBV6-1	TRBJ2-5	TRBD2	CASRLSGTSGRGAQYF
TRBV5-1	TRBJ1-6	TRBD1	CASSLGTGRSPLHF
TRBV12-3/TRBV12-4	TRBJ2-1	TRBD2	CASSFLGLAISSYNEQFF
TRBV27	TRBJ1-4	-	CASRTRLPEKLFF
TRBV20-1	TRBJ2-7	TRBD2	CSARMRLAGYEQYF
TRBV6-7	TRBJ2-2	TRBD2	CASSYITSGRDGELFF
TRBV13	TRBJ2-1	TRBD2	CASSLGGRVGRNEQFF
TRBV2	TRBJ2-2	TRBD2	CASRERGLNTGELFF
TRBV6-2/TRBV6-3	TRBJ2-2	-	CASPTPEGLNTGELFF
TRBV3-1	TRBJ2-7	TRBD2	CASSRGTSGSGGYEQYF
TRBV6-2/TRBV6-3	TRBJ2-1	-	CASSYGGSSYNEQFF
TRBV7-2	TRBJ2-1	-	CASSLGRNNEQFF
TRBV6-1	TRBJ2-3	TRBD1	CASSEWDRGTSSTDTQYF
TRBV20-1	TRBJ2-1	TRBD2	CSATPRQRGELNEQFF
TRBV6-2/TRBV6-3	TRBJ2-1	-	CASSYGSRWISEQFF
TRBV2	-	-	CASSGDRGGGYYNEQYF
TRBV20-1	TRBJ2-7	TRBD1	CSAKMTGGEQYF
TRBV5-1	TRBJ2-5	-	CASLRESSAQETQYF
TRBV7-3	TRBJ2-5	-	CASRGGTGDQETQHF
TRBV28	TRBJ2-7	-	CASNPRVNYEQYF
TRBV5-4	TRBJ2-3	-	CASSQRGGVSTDTQYF
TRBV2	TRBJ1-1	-	CASSVEGGLTEAFF
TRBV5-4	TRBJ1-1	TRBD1	CASTRTGGRTEAFF
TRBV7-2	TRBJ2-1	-	CASSSYRVPNYNEQFF
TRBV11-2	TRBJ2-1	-	CASSLVRRANEQFF
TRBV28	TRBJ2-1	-	CASTFKTLGANEQSF
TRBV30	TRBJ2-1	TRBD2	CAWSPGLDEQFF
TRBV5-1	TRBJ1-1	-	CASSLAQGKHTEAFF
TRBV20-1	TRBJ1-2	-	CSAIPGLTNYGYTF
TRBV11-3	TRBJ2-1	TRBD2	CASSLDVAGVRNEQFF
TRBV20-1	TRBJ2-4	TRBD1	CSARAPGQGIKNIQYF
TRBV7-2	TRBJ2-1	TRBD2	CASSLVGLQNEQFF
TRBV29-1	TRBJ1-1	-	CSVEDQVVGTEAFF
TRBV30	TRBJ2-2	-	CAWSVAGELFF
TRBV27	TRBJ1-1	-	CASSLSIPVTEAFF
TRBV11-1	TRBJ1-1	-	CASSHPGEMNTEAFF
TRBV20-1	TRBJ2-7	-	CSARVLGLAMNEQYF
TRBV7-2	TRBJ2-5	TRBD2	CASSLVPSGEGTQYF
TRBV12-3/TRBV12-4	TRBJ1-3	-	CASSWPIYF
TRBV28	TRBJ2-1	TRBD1	CASNAGTGHNEQFF
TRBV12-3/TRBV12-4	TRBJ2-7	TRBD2	CASSFYLADNSYEQYF
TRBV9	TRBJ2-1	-	CASAEGQGSYEQFF